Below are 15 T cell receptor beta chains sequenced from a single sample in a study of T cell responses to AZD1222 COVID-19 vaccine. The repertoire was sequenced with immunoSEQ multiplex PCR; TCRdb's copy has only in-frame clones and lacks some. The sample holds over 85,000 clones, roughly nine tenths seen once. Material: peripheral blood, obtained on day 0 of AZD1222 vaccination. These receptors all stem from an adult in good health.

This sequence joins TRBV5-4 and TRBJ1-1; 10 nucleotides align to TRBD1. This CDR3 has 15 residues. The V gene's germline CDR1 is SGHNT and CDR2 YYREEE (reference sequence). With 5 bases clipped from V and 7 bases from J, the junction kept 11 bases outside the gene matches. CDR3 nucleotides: TGTGCCAGCAGTAAAGGCGGGACAGGGGTTTTTGAAGCTTTCTTT. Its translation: CASSKGGTGVFEAFF.

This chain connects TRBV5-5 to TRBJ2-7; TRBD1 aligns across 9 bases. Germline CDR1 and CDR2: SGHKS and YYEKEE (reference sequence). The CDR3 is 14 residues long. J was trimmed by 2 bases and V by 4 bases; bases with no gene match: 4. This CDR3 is CASSPRQGAYEQYF. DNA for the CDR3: TGTGCCAGCAGCCCAAGACAGGGGGCCTACGAGCAGTACTTC.

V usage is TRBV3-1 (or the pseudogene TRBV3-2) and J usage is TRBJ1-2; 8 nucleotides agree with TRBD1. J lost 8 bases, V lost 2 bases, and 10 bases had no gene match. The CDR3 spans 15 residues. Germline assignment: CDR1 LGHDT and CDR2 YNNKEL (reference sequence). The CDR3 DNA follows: TGTGCCAGCAGCCAACCTCACCGGACAGGGTACGGCTACACCTTC. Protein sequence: CASSQPHRTGYGYTF.

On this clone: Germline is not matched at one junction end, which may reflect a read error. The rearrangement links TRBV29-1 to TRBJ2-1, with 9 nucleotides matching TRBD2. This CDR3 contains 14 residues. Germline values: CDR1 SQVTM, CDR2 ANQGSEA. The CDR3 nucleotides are TGCAGCGTAGAAGCGGGAGGTCGAGGCAATGAGCAGTTCTTC. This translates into CSVEAGGRGNEQFF.

CDR3 amino acids: CASSLAQMSLDTGELFF. For the CDR3, the DNA is TGTGCCAGCAGCTTGGCCCAGATGAGTCTGGACACCGGGGAGCTGTTTTTT. J is TRBJ2-2 and V is TRBV5-8; no clear D. Deletions cut 0 bases from V and 3 bases from J, with 15 bases between. The CDR3 covers 17 residues. The germline gives CDR1 SGHTS, CDR2 YDEGEE.

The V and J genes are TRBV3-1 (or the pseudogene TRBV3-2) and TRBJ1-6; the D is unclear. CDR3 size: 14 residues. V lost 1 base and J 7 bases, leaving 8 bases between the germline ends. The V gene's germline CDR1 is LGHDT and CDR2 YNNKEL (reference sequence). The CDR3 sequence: CASSQAVGNSPLHF. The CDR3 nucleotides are TGTGCCAGCAGCCAAGCTGTGGGGAATTCACCCCTCCACTTT.

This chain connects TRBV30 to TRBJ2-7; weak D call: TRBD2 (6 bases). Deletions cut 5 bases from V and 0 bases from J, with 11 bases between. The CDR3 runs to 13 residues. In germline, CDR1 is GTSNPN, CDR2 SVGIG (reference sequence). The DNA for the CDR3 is TGTGCCTGGGCCATGGGGGGCTCCTACGAGCAGTACTTC. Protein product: CAWAMGGSYEQYF.

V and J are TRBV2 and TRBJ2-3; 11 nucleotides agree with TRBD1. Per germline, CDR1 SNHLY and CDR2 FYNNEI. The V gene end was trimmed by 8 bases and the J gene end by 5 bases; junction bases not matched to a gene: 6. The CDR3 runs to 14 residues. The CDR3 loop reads CASAPGQGGDTQYF. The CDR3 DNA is TGTGCCAGCGCCCCGGGACAGGGGGGAGATACGCAGTATTTT.

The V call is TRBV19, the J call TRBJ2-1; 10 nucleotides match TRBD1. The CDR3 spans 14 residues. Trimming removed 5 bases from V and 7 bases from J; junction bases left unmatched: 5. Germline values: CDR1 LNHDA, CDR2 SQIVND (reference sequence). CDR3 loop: CASSVGTGVNEQFF. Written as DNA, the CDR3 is TGTGCCAGTAGTGTCGGGACAGGGGTAAATGAGCAGTTCTTC.

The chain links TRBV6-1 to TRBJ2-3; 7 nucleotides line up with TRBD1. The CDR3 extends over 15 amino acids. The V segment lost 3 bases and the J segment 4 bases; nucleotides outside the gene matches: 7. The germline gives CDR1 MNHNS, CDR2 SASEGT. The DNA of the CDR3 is TGTGCCAGCAGTGACAAGGCAGGGGGTGCAGATACGCAGTATTTT. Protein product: CASSDKAGGADTQYF.

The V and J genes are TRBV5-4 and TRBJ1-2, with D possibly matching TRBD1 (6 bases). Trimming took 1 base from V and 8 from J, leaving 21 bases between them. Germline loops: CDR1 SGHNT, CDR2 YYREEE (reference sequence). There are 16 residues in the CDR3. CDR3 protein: CASSLNGGTPPGGYTF. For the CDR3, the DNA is TGTGCCAGCAGCTTGAATGGGGGCACCCCCCCAGGGGGCTACACCTTC.

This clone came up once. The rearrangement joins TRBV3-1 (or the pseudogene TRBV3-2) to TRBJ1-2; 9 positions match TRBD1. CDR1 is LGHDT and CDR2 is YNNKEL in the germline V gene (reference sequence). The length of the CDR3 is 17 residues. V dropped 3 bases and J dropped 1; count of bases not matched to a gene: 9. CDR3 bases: TGTGCCAGCAGCCAGGGCCCTCTGACAGGGGGTAACTATGGCTACACCTTC. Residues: CASSQGPLTGGNYGYTF.

CDR3 amino acids: CASNLLLRGSNQPQHF. DNA of the CDR3: TGTGCCAGCAACCTACTTCTCCGAGGGAGCAATCAGCCCCAGCATTTT. The chain joins TRBV3-1 (or the pseudogene TRBV3-2) to TRBJ1-5; D gene uncertain. The germline CDR1 and CDR2 sequences are LGHDT and YNNKEL (reference sequence). The CDR3 is 16 amino acids. The V gene lost 7 bases and the J gene lost 1 base, with 17 bases spanning the gap.

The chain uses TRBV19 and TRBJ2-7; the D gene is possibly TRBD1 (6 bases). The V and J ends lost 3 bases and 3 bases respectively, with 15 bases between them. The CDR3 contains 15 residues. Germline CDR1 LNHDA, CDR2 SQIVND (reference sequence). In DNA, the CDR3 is TGTGCCAGTAGTATTCCCGGACAGTCCTTCTACGAGCAGTACTTC. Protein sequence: CASSIPGQSFYEQYF.

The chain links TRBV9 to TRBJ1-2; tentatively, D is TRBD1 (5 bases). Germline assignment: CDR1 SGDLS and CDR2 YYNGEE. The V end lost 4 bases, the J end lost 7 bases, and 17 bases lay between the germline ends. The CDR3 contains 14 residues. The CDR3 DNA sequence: TGTGCCAGCAGCCGTAGCGGGGGGTGGTCTGGCTACACCTTC. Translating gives CASSRSGGWSGYTF.